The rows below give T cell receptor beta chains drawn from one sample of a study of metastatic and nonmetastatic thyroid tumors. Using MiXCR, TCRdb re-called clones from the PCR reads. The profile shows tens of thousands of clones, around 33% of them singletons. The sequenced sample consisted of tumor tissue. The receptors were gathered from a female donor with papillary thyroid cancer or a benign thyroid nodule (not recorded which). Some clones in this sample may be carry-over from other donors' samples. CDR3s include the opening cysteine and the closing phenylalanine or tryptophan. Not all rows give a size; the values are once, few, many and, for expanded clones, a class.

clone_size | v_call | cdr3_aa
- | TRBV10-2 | CASSGWADSYNEQFF
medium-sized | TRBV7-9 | CASSVQGTNEKLFF
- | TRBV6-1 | CASQEGIDTEAFF
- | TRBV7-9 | CASSRERGGGYTF
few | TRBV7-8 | CASSLRTGRSTGELFF
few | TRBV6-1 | CASSPKTAQPQHF
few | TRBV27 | CASSLSARNSNQPQHF
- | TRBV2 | CASRALTTGGELFF
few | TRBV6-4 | CASSETSESGANVLTF
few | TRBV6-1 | CASGSGTSGRAYEQYF
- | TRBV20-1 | CSATQGFSYEQYF
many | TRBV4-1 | CASSQEMSSEQYF
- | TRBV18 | CASSPYAGEAEQYF
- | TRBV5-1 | CASSFIPNNEQFF
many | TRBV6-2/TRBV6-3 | CASSNPGGVGNQPQHF
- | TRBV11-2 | CASRSGRGLGTDTQYF
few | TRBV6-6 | CASSFSDTQYF
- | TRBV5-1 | CASSLETGGGEKLFF
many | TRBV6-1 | CASKRGENTEAFF
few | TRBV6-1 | CASRATGAISPLHF
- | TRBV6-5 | CASSWDGRSSGNTIYF
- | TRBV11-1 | CASSSTTLPGNEQFF
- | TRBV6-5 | CASSYGQHYGYTF
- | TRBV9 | CASSVGQGAPISGNTIYF
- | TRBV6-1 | CASRGLAGVSNTGELFF
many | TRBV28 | CASSGQGRPQHF
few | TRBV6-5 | CASSYRLTGGNTGELFF
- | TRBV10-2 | CASRRLAGAYEQYF
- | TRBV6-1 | CASSEVSGQGRNEQFF
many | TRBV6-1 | CASIPIGGAGGNEQFF
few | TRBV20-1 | CSARGTSGGITAYEQYF
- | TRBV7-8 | CASSLIMGTGNSPLHF
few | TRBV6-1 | CASSKTDNQEQFF
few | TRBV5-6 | CASSLEGRIYGYTF
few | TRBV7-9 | CASTASGGLYEQYF
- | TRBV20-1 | CSAQAPPSVRGTDTQYF
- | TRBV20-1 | CSGTGTDYGCTF
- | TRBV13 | CASGKGDKSTGELFF
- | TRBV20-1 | CSATNTGHTEAFF
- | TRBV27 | CASRDGTGGYEQYF
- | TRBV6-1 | CASSFPRGQSETQYF
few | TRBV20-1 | CSASSHFLSSYNEQFF
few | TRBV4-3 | CASSQESGSGANVLTF
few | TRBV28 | CASSPSVGGRLYEQYF
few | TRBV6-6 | CASSYGISGGEAFF
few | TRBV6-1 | CASSRTSGIYNEQFF
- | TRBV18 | CASSTVLQGDLNYGYTF